A single sample is the source of the 27 T cell receptor beta chains below, sequenced in a study of T cells in Graves' hyperthyroidism and ophthalmopathy. Authors of the study amplified TCR beta CDR3 regions from RNA transcripts. Primed by the HTBI set, a first-round RT-PCR was run on the TCR CDR3. TCRdb used MiXCR to reprocess the multiplex PCR reads, holding one entry per CDR3 protein. This table has roughly 160,000 distinct CDR3 sequences, around 8.9% appearing once. Sequenced material: blood. The receptors were gathered from a woman between 18 and 29 years old with Graves' hyperthyroidism that later progressed to Graves' ophthalmopathy.

This clonotype was picked up a small number of times. The chain has TRBV7-8 and TRBJ2-5, with TRBD2 identical over 12 bases. Germline CDR1 is SGHVS and CDR2 is FQNEAQ. The trim removed 3 bases at V and 3 bases at J, leaving 17 bases unmatched. CDR3 length equals 20 residues. The CDR3 DNA is TGTGCCAGCAGCTTCGACCGGCTTGGACTAGCGGGAACGCTAGAAGAGACCCAGTACTTC. Translated: CASSFDRLGLAGTLEETQYF.

The rearrangement joins TRBV5-1 to TRBJ2-1, with D hard to call. Germline CDR1 reads SGHRS; CDR2 reads YFSETQ. Trimming pared 0 bases from V and 0 bases from J, leaving 22 bases between. The CDR3 has 20 residues. The CDR3 protein is CASSLASGGPRYSSYNEQFF. The DNA for the CDR3 is TGCGCCAGCAGCTTGGCCTCGGGCGGACCAAGATATAGCTCCTACAATGAGCAGTTCTTC.

This clonotype was found many times. V and J are TRBV6-2 or TRBV6-3 and TRBJ2-2, with 7 bases fitting TRBD1. V shed 5 bases, J shed 6 bases, and the junction held 3 bases outside the gene matches. The CDR3 totals 13 residues. Germline V CDR1 and CDR2: MNHEY, SVGEGT. The DNA for the CDR3 is TGTGCCAGCAGTCGACAGGGCTCCGGGGAGCTGTTTTTT. Translation: CASSRQGSGELFF.

This clonotype occurred a few times. The chain recombines TRBV30 with TRBJ1-6; weak D call: TRBD1 (6 bases). Germline assignment: CDR1 GTSNPN and CDR2 SVGIG (reference sequence). V lost 3 bases to trimming and J lost 4 bases, with 19 bases between them. The CDR3 consists of 17 residues. The CDR3 here is CAWRGIIQGRYNSPLHF. CDR3 in DNA: TGTGCCTGGAGGGGTATCATACAGGGTCGGTATAATTCACCCCTCCACTTT.

This clonotype appeared many times. The rearrangement links TRBV5-1 to TRBJ2-7, with 7 bases identical to TRBD1. This CDR3 has 12 amino acids. Germline V lookup: CDR1 SGHRS, CDR2 YFSETQ. V trimming: 4 bases; J trimming: 5 bases; junction bases outside the gene matches: 3. In DNA, the CDR3 is TGCGCCAGCAGCACACAGGGGAACGAGCAGTACTTC. The encoded protein is CASSTQGNEQYF. Complete variable domain (other parts from reference TRBV5-1 and TRBJ2-7): KAGVTQTPRYLIKTRGQQVTLSCSPISGHRSVSWYQQTPGQGLQFLFEYFSETQRNKGNFPGRFSGRQFSNSRSEMNVSTLELGDSALYLCASSTQGNEQYFGPGTRLTVT.

The rearrangement joins TRBV12-3 or TRBV12-4 to TRBJ2-1; D gene unclear. Trimming left V 6 bases short and J 6 bases short, with 12 bases between. The CDR3 is 13 residues long. The CDR3 protein is CASSYSHRNEQFF. For the CDR3, the DNA is TGTGCCAGCAGCTACTCACATCGCAATGAGCAGTTCTTC.

This clonotype was found many times. The V and J genes are TRBV30 and TRBJ1-1; D is undetermined. Per the germline V gene, CDR1 is GTSNPN and CDR2 is SVGIG (reference sequence). V dropped 4 bases and J dropped 2 bases, with 11 bases sitting between them. CDR3 length: 13 residues. As DNA, the CDR3 is TGTGCCTGGACCCTACTCTCCAACACTGAAGCTTTCTTT. Encoded protein: CAWTLLSNTEAFF.

This clonotype was recorded a few times. The chain links TRBV4-2 to TRBJ1-1; D not certain. This CDR3 is built from 15 residues. V was cut by 4 bases and J by 1 base, with 13 bases left in between. Per germline, CDR1 LGHNA and CDR2 YNFKEQ. This CDR3 is CASSPAYTPNTEAFF. The CDR3 coding sequence is TGTGCCAGCAGCCCTGCTTACACCCCGAACACTGAAGCTTTCTTT.

This clonotype was seen at least ten times. The chain joins TRBV20-1 to TRBJ1-6, with TRBD1 matching over 8 bases. Trimming cost V 1 base and J 7 bases; bases outside gene matches: 0. Germline loops: CDR1 DFQATT, CDR2 SNEGSKA (reference sequence). The length of the CDR3 is 13 residues. The CDR3 spells CSARGTGNSPLHF. CDR3 bases: TGCAGTGCTAGAGGGACAGGGAATTCACCCCTCCACTTT.

At least ten counts were recorded for this clonotype. V is TRBV30 and J is TRBJ2-1; possibly TRBD2 for D (6 bases). This CDR3 region has 14 residues. Trimming left V 2 bases short and J 10 bases short, with 18 bases between. Germline CDR1 GTSNPN, CDR2 SVGIG (reference sequence). CDR3 coding DNA: TGTGCCTGGAGTTTGGGGGAGGACCACAGGGAGCAGTTCTTC. This gives the protein CAWSLGEDHREQFF.

This clonotype was recorded at least ten times. This chain uses TRBV6-1 with TRBJ1-1, with no clear D. The germline CDR1 and CDR2 sequences are MNHNS and SASEGT. V was trimmed by 1 base and J by 5 bases, leaving 14 bases between them. This CDR3 is built from 15 residues. The CDR3 here is CASSEGTMGKTEAFF. CDR3 DNA sequence: TGTGCCAGCAGTGAAGGGACCATGGGGAAAACTGAAGCTTTCTTT.

In this sample, this clonotype turned up many times. The rearrangement uses TRBV7-9 and TRBJ2-1; TRBD2 is a possible D gene (6 bases). Trimming stripped 1 base from V and 3 bases from J, with 10 bases between. The CDR3 extends over 15 amino acids. The germline gives CDR1 SEHNR, CDR2 FQNEAQ (reference sequence). CDR3 region: CASSLVAAFYNEQFF. CDR3 in DNA: TGTGCCAGCAGCTTAGTAGCGGCTTTCTACAATGAGCAGTTCTTC.

The sample holds a few counts of this clonotype. This sequence joins TRBV3-1 and TRBJ1-4, with D possibly TRBD1 on 5 matching bases. This CDR3 region has 16 residues. Trimming shortened V by 4 bases and J by 5 bases, and 17 bases separated the two germline ends. Germline V gene lookup returns CDR1 LGHDT and CDR2 YNNKEL (reference sequence). The CDR3 sequence: CASSPDTGRRNEKLFF. The CDR3 nucleotides read TGTGCCAGCAGCCCAGATACGGGACGGAGAAATGAAAAACTGTTTTTT.

CDR3 DNA sequence: TGTGCCAGTAGCGATGTAGGGCCCCACTATGGCTACACCTTC. Protein: CASSDVGPHYGYTF. The chain combines TRBV19 with TRBJ1-2, with no clear D. The CDR3 sequence is 14 residues long. Germline V gene sequence: CDR1 LNHDA, CDR2 SQIVND (reference sequence). The ends were cut back, 6 bases at V and 3 bases at J, with 14 bases in the middle.

This clonotype has a count of ten or more. This CDR3 is CASRGGQGREQPQHF. The CDR3 DNA follows: TGTGCCAGCAGGGGGGGACAGGGCAGGGAACAGCCCCAGCATTTT. The rearrangement joins TRBV6-1 to TRBJ1-5, with 9 bases that match TRBD1. With V trimmed by 6 bases and J by 7 bases, 10 bases remained unmatched. Germline CDR1 MNHNS, CDR2 SASEGT. The CDR3 runs 15 residues.

Many counts were recorded for this clonotype. This sequence joins TRBV27 and TRBJ2-7; D might be TRBD1 or TRBD2, each matching 5 bases. Trimming cost V 5 bases and J 3 bases, with 29 bases left between them. This CDR3 contains 19 residues. Germline CDR1 reads MNHEY; CDR2 reads SMNVEV (reference sequence). The CDR3 DNA reads TGTGCCAGCAGTCGCCCCTTCGGGGAGCTCGGGACCCAATACTACGAGCAGTACTTC. It specifies CASSRPFGELGTQYYEQYF.

A few counts support this clonotype. The chain joins TRBV30 to TRBJ2-2; D gene unclear. The CDR3 runs 15 residues. V lost 3 bases and J 4 bases, leaving 15 bases between the germline ends. Germline V gives CDR1 GTSNPN, CDR2 SVGIG (reference sequence). As DNA, the CDR3 is TGTGCCTGGAGCCTCAGAAGGACGGGCACCGGGGAGCTGTTTTTT. Its translation: CAWSLRRTGTGELFF. Variable domain in full (rest from reference TRBV30 and TRBJ2-2): SQTIHQWPATLVQPVGSPLSLECTVEGTSNPNLYWYRQAAGRGLQLLFYSVGIGQISSEVPQNLSASRPQDRQFILSSKKLLLSDSGFYLCAWSLRRTGTGELFFGEGSRLTVL.

This clonotype was recorded many times. The V gene is TRBV3-1, the J gene TRBJ2-7, with unresolved D. CDR3 size: 13 residues. Germline V gene sequence: CDR1 LGHDT, CDR2 YNNKEL (reference sequence). Deletions cut 1 base from V and 3 bases from J, with 7 bases between. The CDR3 nucleotides read TGTGCCAGCAGCCAAGTTGCGAGCTACGAGCAGTACTTC. It codes for CASSQVASYEQYF.

In its sample, this clonotype was seen a few times. This sequence joins TRBV20-1 and TRBJ1-2; tentative D call: TRBD1 (5 bases). Germline V gene lookup returns CDR1 DFQATT and CDR2 SNEGSKA (reference sequence). This CDR3 contains 13 residues. V was cut by 1 base and J by 6 bases, with 12 bases left in between. The CDR3 reads CSARVGVENGYTF. Written as DNA, the CDR3 is TGCAGTGCTAGAGTAGGGGTCGAAAATGGCTACACCTTC.

The chain couples TRBV19 to TRBJ2-1; D call uncertain. With 4 bases removed from V and 0 bases from J, the gap between germline ends came to 10 bases. This CDR3 region has 15 residues. Germline CDR1 reads LNHDA; CDR2 reads SQIVND (reference sequence). The CDR3: CASSTAASSYNEQFF. In nucleotides, the CDR3 is TGTGCCAGTAGTACCGCCGCGAGCTCCTACAATGAGCAGTTCTTC.

This clonotype was counted at least ten times. This sequence joins TRBV20-1 and TRBJ2-7; 9 bases are shared with TRBD2. V lost 3 bases and J lost 2; bases outside the gene matches: 5. Looked up from germline, CDR1 is DFQATT and CDR2 is SNEGSKA (reference sequence). This CDR3 contains 14 residues. CDR3 DNA sequence: TGCAGTGCTAGGTCTAGCGGGACAACCTACGAGCAGTACTTC. This codes for CSARSSGTTYEQYF.

This clonotype was seen at least ten times. V gene TRBV28 combines with J gene TRBJ1-1; D perhaps matches TRBD1 (5 bases). The CDR3 loop spans 17 amino acids. Trimming shortened V by 6 bases and J by 6 bases, and 26 bases separated the two germline ends. Looked up from germline, CDR1 is MDHEN and CDR2 is SYDVKM. DNA of the CDR3: TGTGCCAGCAGCGACGACTTAGACAGCCACCCCTACGCTGAAGCTTTCTTT. It is translated as CASSDDLDSHPYAEAFF. The full variable domain, completed using reference TRBV28 and TRBJ1-1, is DVKVTQSSRYLVKRTGEKVFLECVQDMDHENMFWYRQDPGLGLRLIYFSYDVKMKEKGDIPEGYSVSREKKERFSLILESASTNQTSMYLCASSDDLDSHPYAEAFFGQGTRLTVV.

This clonotype has a handful of counts. This CDR3 reads CASSSQSYSGGQSSYEQYF. The DNA for the CDR3 is TGTGCCAGCAGTTCTCAATCCTACTCAGGGGGACAGAGCTCCTACGAGCAGTACTTC. The genes are TRBV25-1 and TRBJ2-7, with 7 nucleotides matching TRBD1. With V trimmed by 5 bases and J by 0 bases, 19 bases remained unmatched. The CDR3 has 19 amino acids. Germline V gene data show CDR1 as MGHDK and CDR2 as SYGVNS.

To note about this clonotype: This may arise from a read error, as a much more abundant clone is one base away. The CDR3 loop reads CASSPNRGGQPQHF. The CDR3 nucleotides read TGTGCCAGTAGTCCCAACAGGGGCGGCCAGCCCCAGCATTTT. The V and J genes are TRBV19 and TRBJ1-5; 7 bases are a match to TRBD1. CDR1 LNHDA and CDR2 SQIVND come from the germline V gene (reference sequence). CDR3 length: 14 residues. V lost 5 bases to trimming and J lost 7 bases; unmatched junction nucleotides: 8.

This clonotype was observed a handful of times. This chain links TRBV19 with TRBJ1-2; D unclear. V shed 5 bases and J shed 0 bases, with 10 bases lying between them. In germline, CDR1 is LNHDA, CDR2 SQIVND (reference sequence). The CDR3 is made up of 14 amino acids. Here the CDR3 DNA reads TGTGCCAGTAGTTACTCGTTAGCTAACTATGGCTACACCTTC. Amino acid sequence: CASSYSLANYGYTF.

This clonotype was seen repeatedly, ten times or more. J is TRBJ1-2 and V is TRBV7-9; D is unresolved. The CDR3 runs to 16 residues. V was cut by 2 bases and J by 0 bases, with 13 bases left in between. Per germline, CDR1 SEHNR and CDR2 FQNEAQ (reference sequence). The CDR3 sequence is CASSLTMARANYGYTF. As DNA, the CDR3 is TGTGCCAGCAGCTTAACGATGGCCCGAGCTAACTATGGCTACACCTTC.

At least ten counts were recorded for this clonotype. The genes are TRBV20-1 and TRBJ1-5; TRBD1 matches at 8 bases. With V trimmed by 3 bases and J by 1 base, 5 bases remained unmatched. Germline V gene lookup returns CDR1 DFQATT and CDR2 SNEGSKA (reference sequence). This CDR3 region has 15 residues. As DNA, the CDR3 is TGCAGTGCTAGCCGGACAGGGTCCAGCAATCAGCCCCAGCATTTT. Encoded protein: CSASRTGSSNQPQHF.